This T cell receptor (beta chain) was obtained from a study of shared clonotypes between healthy human individuals. Study in general: With ages of 18 to 49, the donors were two women and a few men. Whole-study findings and limits: The small donor group covered limited genetic and exposure diversity. It was observed that 5% to 6.5% of naive CD4 clonotypes were shared across a few donors.

Every subset's genomic DNA went evenly onto several immunoSEQ plates. Some clones are missing from TCRdb's copy, which holds only in-frame ones; the method was immunoSEQ multiplex PCR. The data show some 580,000 clones, roughly 98% seen once. The CDR3 length is 15 residues. Germline V gene lookup returns CDR1 SGHRS and CDR2 YFSETQ. Trimming removed 1 base from V and 0 bases from J, with 11 bases in between. Cells designated naive CD8 were CD45RO-negative and were positively selected for CCR7, with terminally differentiated effector memory CD45RA+ cells excluded. This clone was recorded only once. No antigen is known for it.

The source material was naive CD8+ T cells sorted from blood. The clonotype comes from a man aged 25 to 40 in good health. This chain uses TRBV5-1 with TRBJ2-7, with TRBD1 as a possible D gene (6 bases). CDR3: CASSLRQGSSYEQYF. CDR3 coding DNA: TGCGCCAGCAGCTTGAGGCAGGGGAGCTCCTACGAGCAGTACTTC.